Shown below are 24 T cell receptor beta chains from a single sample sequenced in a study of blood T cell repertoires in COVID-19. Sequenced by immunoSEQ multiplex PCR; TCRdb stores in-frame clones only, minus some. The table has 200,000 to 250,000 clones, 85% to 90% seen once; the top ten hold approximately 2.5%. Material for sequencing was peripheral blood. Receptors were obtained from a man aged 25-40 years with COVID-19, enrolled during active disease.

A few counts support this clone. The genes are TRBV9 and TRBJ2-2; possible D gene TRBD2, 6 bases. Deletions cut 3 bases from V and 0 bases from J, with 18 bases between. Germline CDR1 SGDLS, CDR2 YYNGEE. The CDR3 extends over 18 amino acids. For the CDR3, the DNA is TGTGCCAGCAGCGCGGAGGGCACTAGCCCTACGAACACCGGGGAGCTGTTTTTT. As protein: CASSAEGTSPTNTGELFF.

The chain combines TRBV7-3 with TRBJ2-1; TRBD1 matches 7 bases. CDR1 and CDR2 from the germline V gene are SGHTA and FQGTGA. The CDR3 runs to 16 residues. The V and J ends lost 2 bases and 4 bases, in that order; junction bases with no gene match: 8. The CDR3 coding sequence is TGTGCCAGCAGCTTAGTAGGGACAGCACAATACAATGAGCAGTTCTTC. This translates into CASSLVGTAQYNEQFF.

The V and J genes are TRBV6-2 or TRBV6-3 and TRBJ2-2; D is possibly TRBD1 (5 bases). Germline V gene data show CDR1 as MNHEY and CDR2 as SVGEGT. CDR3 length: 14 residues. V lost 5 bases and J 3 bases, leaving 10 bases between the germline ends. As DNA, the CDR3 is TGTGCCAGCAGTGCGCAGGGTCACACCGGGGAGCTGTTTTTT. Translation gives CASSAQGHTGELFF.

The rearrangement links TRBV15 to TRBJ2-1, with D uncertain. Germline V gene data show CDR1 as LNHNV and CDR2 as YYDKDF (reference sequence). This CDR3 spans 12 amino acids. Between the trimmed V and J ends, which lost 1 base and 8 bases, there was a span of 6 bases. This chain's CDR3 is CATSRGSDEQFF. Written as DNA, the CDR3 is TGTGCCACCAGCAGAGGTTCTGATGAGCAGTTCTTC.

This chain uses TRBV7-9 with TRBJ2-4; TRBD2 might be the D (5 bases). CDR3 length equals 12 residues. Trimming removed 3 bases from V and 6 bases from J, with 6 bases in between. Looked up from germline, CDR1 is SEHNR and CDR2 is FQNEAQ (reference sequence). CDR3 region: CASSFGVNIQYF. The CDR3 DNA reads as TGTGCCAGCAGCTTCGGGGTAAACATTCAGTACTTC.

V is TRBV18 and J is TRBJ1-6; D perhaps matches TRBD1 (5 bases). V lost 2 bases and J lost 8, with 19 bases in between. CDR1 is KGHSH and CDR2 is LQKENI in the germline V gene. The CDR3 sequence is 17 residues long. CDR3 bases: TGTGCCAGCTCACCATACGGCAGCGCAGGGAGGCATTCACCCCTCCACTTT. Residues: CASSPYGSAGRHSPLHF.

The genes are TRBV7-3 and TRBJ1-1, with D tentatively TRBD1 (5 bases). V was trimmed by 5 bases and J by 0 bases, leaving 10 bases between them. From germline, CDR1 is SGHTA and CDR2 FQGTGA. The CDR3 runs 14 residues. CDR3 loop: CASSATALNTEAFF. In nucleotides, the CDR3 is TGTGCCAGCAGCGCGACAGCCTTGAACACTGAAGCTTTCTTT.

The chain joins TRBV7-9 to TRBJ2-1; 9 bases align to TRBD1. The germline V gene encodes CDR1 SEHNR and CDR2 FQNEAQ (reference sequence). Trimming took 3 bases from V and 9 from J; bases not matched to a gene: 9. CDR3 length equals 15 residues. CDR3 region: CASSFGQGKFSEQFF. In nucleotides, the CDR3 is TGTGCCAGCAGCTTTGGACAGGGGAAATTTAGTGAGCAGTTCTTC.

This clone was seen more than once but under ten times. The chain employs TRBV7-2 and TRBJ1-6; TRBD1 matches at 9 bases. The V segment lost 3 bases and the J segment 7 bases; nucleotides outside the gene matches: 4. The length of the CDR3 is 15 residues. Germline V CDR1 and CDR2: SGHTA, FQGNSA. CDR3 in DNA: TGTGCCAGCAGCTTCGGACAGGGGCCCAATTCACCCCTCCACTTT. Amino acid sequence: CASSFGQGPNSPLHF.

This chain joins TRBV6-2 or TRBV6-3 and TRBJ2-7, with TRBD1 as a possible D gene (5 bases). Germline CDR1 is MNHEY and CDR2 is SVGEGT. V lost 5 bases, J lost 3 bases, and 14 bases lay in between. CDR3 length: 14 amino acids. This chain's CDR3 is CASSLYRTYYEQYF. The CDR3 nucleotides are TGTGCCAGCAGTCTCTATAGGACATACTACGAGCAGTACTTC.

CDR3 sequence (DNA): TGTGCCAGCAGTTTACAGGGCCCCTATAATTCACCCCTCCACTTT. This codes for CASSLQGPYNSPLHF. This sequence joins TRBV28 and TRBJ1-6; D perhaps matches TRBD1 (5 bases). CDR1 and CDR2 (germline): MDHEN, SYDVKM. V was cut by 2 bases and J by 2 bases, with 7 bases left in between. The CDR3 contains 15 residues.

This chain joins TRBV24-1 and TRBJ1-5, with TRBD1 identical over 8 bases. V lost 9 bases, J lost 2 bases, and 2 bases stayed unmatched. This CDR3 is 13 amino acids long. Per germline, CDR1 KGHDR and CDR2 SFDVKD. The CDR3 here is CATGQGGNQPQHF. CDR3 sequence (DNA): TGTGCCACCGGACAGGGCGGCAATCAGCCCCAGCATTTT.

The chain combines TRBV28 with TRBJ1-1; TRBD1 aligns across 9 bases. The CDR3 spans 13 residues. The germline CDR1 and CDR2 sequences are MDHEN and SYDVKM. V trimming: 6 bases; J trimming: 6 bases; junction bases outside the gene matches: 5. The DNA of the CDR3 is TGTGCCAGCAGATGGACAGGGGCGGCTGAAGCTTTCTTT. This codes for CASRWTGAAEAFF.

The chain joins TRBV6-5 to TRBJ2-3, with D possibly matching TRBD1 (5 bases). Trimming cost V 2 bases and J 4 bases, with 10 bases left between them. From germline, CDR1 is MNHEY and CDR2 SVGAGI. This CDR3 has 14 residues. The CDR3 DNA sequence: TGTGCCAGCAGTTACAGCGACAGACCAGATACGCAGTATTTT. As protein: CASSYSDRPDTQYF.

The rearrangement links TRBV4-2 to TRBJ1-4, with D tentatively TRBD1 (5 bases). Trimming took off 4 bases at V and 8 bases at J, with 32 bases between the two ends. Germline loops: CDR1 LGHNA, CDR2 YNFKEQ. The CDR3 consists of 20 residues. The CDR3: CASSLNRELAGRSLGEKLFF. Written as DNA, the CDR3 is TGTGCCAGCAGCCTCAATCGAGAGTTGGCAGGGCGTTCCCTTGGGGAAAAACTGTTTTTT.

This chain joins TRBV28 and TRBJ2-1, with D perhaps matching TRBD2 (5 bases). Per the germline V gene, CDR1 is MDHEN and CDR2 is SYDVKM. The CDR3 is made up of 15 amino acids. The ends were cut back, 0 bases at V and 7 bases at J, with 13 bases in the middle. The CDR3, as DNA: TGTGCCAGCAGTTTATGGACGGACGGGGAGAATGAGCAGTTCTTC. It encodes CASSLWTDGENEQFF.

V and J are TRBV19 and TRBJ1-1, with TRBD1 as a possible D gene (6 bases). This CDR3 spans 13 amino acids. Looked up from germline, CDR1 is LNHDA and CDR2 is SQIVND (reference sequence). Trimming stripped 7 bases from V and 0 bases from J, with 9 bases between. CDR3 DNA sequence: TGTGCCAGTATTGGACAGTTGAACACTGAAGCTTTCTTT. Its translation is CASIGQLNTEAFF.

This chain's CDR3 is CASSPQTDYQPQHF. CDR3 coding DNA: TGTGCCAGCAGCCCCCAGACGGACTATCAGCCCCAGCATTTT. The genes are TRBV7-2 and TRBJ1-5, with D unresolved. The germline CDR1 and CDR2 sequences are SGHTA and FQGNSA. The V and J ends lost 5 bases and 5 bases respectively, with 13 bases between them. The CDR3 runs 14 residues.

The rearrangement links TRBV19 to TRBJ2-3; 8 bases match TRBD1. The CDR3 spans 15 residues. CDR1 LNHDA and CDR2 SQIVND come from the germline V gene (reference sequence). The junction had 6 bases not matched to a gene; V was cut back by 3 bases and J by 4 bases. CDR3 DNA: TGTGCCAGTAGTATTTGGGCAGGGGGCGCAGATACGCAGTATTTT. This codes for CASSIWAGGADTQYF. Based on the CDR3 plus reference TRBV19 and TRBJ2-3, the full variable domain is DGGITQSPKYLFRKEGQNVTLSCEQNLNHDAMYWYRQDPGQGLRLIYYSQIVNDFQKGDIAEGYSVSREKKESFPLTVTSAQKNPTAFYLCASSIWAGGADTQYFGPGTRLTVL.

The CDR3 sequence is CASSEQGANNSPLHF. Written as DNA, the CDR3 is TGTGCCAGCAGTGAGCAGGGGGCAAATAATTCACCCCTCCACTTT. The gene calls are TRBV2 and TRBJ1-6, with 8 bases fitting TRBD1. CDR1 SNHLY and CDR2 FYNNEI come from the germline V gene. The CDR3 loop spans 15 amino acids. V lost 3 bases and J lost 5; bases outside the gene matches: 3.

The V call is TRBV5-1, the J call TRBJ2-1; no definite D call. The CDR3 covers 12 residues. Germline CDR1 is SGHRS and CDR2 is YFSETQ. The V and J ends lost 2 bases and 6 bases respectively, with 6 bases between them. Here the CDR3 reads CASSFNFNEQFF. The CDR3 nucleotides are TGCGCCAGCAGCTTCAACTTCAATGAGCAGTTCTTC.

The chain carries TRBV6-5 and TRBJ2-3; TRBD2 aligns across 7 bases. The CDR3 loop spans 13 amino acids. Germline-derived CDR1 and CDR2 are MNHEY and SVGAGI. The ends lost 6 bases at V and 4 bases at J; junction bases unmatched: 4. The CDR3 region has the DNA TGTGCCAGCAGAGCCGCGGGGGCAGATACGCAGTATTTT. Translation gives CASRAAGADTQYF.

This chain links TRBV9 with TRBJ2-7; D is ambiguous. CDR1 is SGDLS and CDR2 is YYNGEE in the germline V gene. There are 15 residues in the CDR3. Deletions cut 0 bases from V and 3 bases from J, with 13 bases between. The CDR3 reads CASSVGRLPNYEQYF. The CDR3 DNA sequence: TGTGCCAGCAGCGTAGGTCGTCTACCAAACTACGAGCAGTACTTC.

CDR3 in amino acids: CASSGRTGTKQETQYF. CDR3 DNA sequence: TGTGCCAGCAGCGGCAGGACAGGGACCAAACAAGAGACCCAGTACTTC. The J gene is TRBJ2-5, the V gene TRBV7-8, with TRBD1 matching over 8 bases. Germline V gives CDR1 SGHVS, CDR2 FQNEAQ. Trimming cost V 5 bases and J 2 bases; bases outside gene matches: 10. The CDR3 runs 16 residues.